This T cell receptor (beta chain) was retrieved from a study of sequential checkpoint blockade in melanoma. V dropped 2 bases and J dropped 0; count of bases not matched to a gene: 4. This CDR3 comprises 15 residues. Per germline, CDR1 LNHDA and CDR2 SQIVND (reference sequence). This table comes from immunoSEQ multiplex PCR, and its TCRdb copy is limited to in-frame clones, with some not included. The sample carries some 14,000 clones, approximately 78% recorded once. The treatment was: randomized to nivolumab then ipilimumab (arm A) or the reverse (arm B). No patient had prior DNA-damaging chemotherapy. Live CD3+CD8+ CD19− CD56− cells were sorted from PBMCs.

Specimen: CD8+ T cells sorted from blood (inferred from file names), collected from a patient given nivolumab and ipilimumab in sequence. This clonotype was sampled from a human donor with melanoma. The chain joins TRBV19 to TRBJ2-7; 7 nucleotides align to TRBD1. The CDR3 protein is CASSIFRTGSYEQYF. The CDR3 nucleotides are TGTGCCAGTAGTATATTCCGGACAGGCTCCTACGAGCAGTACTTC.